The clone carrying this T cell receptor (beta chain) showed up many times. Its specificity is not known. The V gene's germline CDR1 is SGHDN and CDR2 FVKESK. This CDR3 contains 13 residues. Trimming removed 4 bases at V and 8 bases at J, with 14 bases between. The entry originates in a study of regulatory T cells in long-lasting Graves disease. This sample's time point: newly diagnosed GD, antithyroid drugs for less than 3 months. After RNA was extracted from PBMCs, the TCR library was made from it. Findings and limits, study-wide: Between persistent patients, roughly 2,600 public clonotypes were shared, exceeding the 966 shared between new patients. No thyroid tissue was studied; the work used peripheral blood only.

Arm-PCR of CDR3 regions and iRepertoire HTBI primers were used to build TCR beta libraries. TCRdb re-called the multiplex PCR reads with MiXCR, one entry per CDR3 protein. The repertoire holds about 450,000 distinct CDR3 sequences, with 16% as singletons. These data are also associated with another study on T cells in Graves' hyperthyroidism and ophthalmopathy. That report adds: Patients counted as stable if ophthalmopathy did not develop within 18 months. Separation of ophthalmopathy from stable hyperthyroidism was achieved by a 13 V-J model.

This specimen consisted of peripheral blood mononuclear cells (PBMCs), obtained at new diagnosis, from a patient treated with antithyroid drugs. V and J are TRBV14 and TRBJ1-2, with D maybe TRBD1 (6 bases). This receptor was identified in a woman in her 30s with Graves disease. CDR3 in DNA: TGTGCCAGCAGCCGATACAGGGTGGGCGGCTACACCTTC. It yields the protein CASSRYRVGGYTF.